This section outlines one T cell receptor (beta chain) sequence together with its context. The donors were in the approximately 120-subject validation cohort, distinct from the approximately 730-subject first cohort. Profiled with immunoSEQ multiplex PCR; TCRdb holds only in-frame clones, not every one. The sample lists 110,000 or so clones, approximately 89% seen once, with more than 1.5% in the top ten. The data were taken from a study of cytomegalovirus exposure and HLA in healthy donors. V was trimmed by 3 bases and J by 0 bases, leaving 9 bases between them. The V gene's germline CDR1 is MGHRA and CDR2 YSYEKL. The CDR3 has 15 residues.

The chain recombines TRBV4-1 with TRBJ1-5; D gene unclear. The source material was PBMCs. This sequence was found in a man aged 18 to 35 in good health and CMV-seronegative. The CDR3 nucleotides read TGCGCCAGCAGCCACCAGATACATAGCAATCAGCCCCAGCATTTT. As protein: CASSHQIHSNQPQHF.